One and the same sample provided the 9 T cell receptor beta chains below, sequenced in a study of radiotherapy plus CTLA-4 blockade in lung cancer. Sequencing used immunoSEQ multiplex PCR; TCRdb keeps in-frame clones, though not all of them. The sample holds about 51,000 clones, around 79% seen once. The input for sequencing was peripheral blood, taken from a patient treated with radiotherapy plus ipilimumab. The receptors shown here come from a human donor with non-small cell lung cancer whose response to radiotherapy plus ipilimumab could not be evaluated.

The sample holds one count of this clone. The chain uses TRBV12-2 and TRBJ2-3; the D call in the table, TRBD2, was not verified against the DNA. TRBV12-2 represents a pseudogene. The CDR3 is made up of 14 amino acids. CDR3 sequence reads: CASRRGTSTDTQYF. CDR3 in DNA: TGTGCAAGTCGCCGGGGGACTAGCACAGATACGCAGTATTTT.

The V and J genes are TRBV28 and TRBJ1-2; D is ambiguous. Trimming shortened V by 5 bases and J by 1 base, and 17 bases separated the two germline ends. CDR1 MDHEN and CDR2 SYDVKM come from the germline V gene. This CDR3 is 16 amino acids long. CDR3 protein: CASSTRADYYNYGYTF. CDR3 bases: TGTGCCAGCAGTACTAGGGCGGACTACTATAACTATGGCTACACCTTC.

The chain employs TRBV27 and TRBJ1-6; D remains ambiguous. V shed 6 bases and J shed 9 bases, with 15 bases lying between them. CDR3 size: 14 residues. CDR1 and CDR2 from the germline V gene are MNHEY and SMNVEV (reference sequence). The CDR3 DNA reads TGTGCCAGCAGGTTAGCCGGGATCGGTTCACCCCTCCACTTT. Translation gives CASRLAGIGSPLHF.

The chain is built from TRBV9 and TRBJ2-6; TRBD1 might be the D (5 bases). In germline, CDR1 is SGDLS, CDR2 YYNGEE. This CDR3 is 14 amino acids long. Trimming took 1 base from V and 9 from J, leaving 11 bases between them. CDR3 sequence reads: CASSVRVQGNVLTF. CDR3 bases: TGTGCCAGCAGCGTAAGGGTCCAGGGCAACGTCCTGACTTTC.

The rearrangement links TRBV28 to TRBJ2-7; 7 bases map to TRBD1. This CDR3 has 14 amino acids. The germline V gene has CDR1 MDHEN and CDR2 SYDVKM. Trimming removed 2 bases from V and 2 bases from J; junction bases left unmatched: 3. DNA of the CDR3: TGTGCCAGCAGTTTAAGCAGGGGGACCTACGAGCAGTACTTC. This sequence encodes CASSLSRGTYEQYF.

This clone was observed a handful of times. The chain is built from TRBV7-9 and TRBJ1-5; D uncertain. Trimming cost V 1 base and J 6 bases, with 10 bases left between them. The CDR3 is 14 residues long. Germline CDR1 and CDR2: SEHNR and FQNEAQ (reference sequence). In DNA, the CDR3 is TGTGCCAGCAGCTTAGTGCCTCCAGGTCAGCCCCAGCATTTT. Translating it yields CASSLVPPGQPQHF. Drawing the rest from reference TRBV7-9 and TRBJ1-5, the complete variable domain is DTGVSQNPRHKITKRGQNVTFRCDPISEHNRLYWYRQTLGQGPEFLTYFQNEAQLEKSRLLSDRFSAERPKGSFSTLEIQRTEQGDSAMYLCASSLVPPGQPQHFGDGTRLSIL.

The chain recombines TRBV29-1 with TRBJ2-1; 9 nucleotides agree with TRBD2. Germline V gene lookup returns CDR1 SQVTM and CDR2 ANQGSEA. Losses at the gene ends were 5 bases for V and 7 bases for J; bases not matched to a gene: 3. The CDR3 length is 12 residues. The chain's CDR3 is CSVRTSGNEQFF. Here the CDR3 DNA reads TGCAGCGTTAGAACTAGCGGGAATGAGCAGTTCTTC.

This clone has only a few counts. The DNA for the CDR3 is TGTGCCAGCACTCCGGGAGAAGGTATCAAAAATCGGGATACGCAGTATTTT. This sequence encodes CASTPGEGIKNRDTQYF. V is TRBV21-1 and J is TRBJ2-3; the D call in the table, TRBD2, was not verified against the DNA. TRBV21-1 is a pseudogene segment. This CDR3 has 17 amino acids.

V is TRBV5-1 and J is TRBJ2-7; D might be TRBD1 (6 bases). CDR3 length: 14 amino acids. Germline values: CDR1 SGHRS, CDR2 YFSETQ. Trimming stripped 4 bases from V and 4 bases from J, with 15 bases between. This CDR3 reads CASSPTTRGYEQYF. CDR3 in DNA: TGCGCCAGCAGCCCTACAACCAGGGGTTACGAGCAGTACTTC.